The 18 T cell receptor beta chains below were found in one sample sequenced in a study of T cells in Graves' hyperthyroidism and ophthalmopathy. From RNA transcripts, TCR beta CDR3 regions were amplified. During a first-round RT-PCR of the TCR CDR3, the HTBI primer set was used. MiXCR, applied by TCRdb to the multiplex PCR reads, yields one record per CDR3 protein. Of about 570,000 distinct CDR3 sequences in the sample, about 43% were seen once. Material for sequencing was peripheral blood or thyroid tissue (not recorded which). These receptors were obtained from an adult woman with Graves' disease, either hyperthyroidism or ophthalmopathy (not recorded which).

This CDR3 reads CASSLWGEGESSYEQYF. In DNA, the CDR3 is TGTGCCAGCAGTTTATGGGGCGAGGGGGAGAGTTCCTACGAGCAGTACTTC. The chain carries TRBV9 and TRBJ2-7; the D gene is possibly TRBD1 (6 bases). The CDR3 length is 17 residues. Germline assignment: CDR1 SGDLS and CDR2 YYNGEE. V was trimmed by 5 bases and J by 1 base, leaving 22 bases between them.

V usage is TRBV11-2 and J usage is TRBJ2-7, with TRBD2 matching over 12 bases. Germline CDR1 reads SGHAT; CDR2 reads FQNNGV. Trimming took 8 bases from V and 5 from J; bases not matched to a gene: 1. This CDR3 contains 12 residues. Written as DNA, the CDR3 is TGTGCCAGCCGACTAGCGGGAGACGAGCAGTACTTC. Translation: CASRLAGDEQYF.

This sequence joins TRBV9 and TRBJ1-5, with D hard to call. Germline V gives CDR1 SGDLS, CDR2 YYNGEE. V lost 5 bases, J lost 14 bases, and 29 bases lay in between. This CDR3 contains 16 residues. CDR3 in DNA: TGTGCCAGCAGTATAAAGCCAAGGACTAGCGGGAGGGCCGAGCATTTT. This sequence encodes CASSIKPRTSGRAEHF.

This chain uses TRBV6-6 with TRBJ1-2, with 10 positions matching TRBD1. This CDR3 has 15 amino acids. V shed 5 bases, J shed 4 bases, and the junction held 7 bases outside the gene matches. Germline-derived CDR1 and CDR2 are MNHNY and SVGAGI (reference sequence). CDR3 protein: CASSPRQGAGYGYTF. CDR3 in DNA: TGTGCCAGCAGTCCTCGACAGGGGGCAGGCTATGGCTACACCTTC.

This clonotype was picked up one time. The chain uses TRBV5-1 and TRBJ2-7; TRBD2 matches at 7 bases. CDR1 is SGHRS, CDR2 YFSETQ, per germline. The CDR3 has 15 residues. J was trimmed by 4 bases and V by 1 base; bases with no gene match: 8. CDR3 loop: CASSLSGGLLYEQYF. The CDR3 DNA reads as TGCGCCAGCAGCTTGTCGGGGGGACTACTATACGAGCAGTACTTC.

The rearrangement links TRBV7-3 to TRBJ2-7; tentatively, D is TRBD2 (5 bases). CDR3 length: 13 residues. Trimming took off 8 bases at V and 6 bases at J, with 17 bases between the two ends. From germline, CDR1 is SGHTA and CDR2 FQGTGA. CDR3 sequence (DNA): TGTGCCAGCTCAATCACGAGGGTAGGCGAGCAGTACTTC. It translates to CASSITRVGEQYF.

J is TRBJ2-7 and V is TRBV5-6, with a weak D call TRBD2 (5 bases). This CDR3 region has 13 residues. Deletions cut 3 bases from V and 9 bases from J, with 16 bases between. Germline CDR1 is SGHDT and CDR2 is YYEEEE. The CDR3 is CASSSGSTDTQYF. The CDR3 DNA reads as TGTGCCAGCAGCTCGGGAAGCACAGATACGCAGTACTTC.

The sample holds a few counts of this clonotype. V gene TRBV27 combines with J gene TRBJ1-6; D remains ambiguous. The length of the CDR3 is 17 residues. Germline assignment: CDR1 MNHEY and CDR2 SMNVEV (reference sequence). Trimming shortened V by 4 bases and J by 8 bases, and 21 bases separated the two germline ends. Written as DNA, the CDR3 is TGTGCCAGCAGTTCCACTCCGAGTTCGATACTACATTCACCCCTCCACTTT. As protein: CASSSTPSSILHSPLHF.

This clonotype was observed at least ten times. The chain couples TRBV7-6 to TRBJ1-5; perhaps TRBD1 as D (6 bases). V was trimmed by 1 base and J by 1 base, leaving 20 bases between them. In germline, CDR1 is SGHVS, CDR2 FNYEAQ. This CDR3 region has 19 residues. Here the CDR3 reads CASSLDMSQGLESNQPQHF. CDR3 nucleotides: TGTGCCAGCAGCTTAGATATGTCACAGGGTCTTGAAAGCAATCAGCCCCAGCATTTT.

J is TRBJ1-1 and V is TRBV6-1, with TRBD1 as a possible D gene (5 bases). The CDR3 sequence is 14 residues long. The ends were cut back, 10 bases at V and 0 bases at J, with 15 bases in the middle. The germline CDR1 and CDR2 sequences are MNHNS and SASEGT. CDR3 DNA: TGTGCCACTGAGCCGGGACCTATGAACACTGAAGCTTTCTTT. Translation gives CATEPGPMNTEAFF.

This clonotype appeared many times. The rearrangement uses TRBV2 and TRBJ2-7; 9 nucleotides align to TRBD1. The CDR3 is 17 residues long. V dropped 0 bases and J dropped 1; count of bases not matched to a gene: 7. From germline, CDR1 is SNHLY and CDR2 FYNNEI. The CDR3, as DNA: TGTGCCAGCAGTGAAGCTGGGACAGGGAGGGTGTCCTACGAGCAGTACTTC. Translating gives CASSEAGTGRVSYEQYF. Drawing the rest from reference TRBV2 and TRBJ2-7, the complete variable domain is EPEVTQTPSHQVTQMGQEVILRCVPISNHLYFYWYRQILGQKVEFLVSFYNNEISEKSEIFDDQFSVERPDGSNFTLKIRSTKLEDSAMYFCASSEAGTGRVSYEQYFGPGTRLTVT.

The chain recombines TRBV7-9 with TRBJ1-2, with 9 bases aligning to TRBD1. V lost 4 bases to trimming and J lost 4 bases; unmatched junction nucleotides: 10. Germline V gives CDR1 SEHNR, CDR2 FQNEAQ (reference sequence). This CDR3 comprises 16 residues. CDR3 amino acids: CASSSRGQGKGYGYTF. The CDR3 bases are TGTGCCAGCAGCTCCCGCGGACAGGGGAAGGGCTATGGCTACACCTTC. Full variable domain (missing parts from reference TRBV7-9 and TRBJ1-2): DTGVSQNPRHKITKRGQNVTFRCDPISEHNRLYWYRQTLGQGPEFLTYFQNEAQLEKSRLLSDRFSAERPKGSFSTLEIQRTEQGDSAMYLCASSSRGQGKGYGYTFGSGTRLTVV.

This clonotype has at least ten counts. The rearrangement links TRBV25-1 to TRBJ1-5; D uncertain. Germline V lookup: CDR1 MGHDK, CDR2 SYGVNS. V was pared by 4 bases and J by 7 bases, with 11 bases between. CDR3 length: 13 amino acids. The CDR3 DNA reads TGTGCCAGCAGTGGGTCCGGGGAGCAGCCCCAGCATTTT. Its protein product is CASSGSGEQPQHF.

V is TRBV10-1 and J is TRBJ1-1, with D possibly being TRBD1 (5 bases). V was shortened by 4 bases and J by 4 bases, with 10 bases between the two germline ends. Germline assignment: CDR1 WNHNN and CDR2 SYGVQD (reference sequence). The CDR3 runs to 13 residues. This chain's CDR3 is CASSASGTTEAFF. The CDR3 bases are TGCGCCAGCAGTGCTTCAGGGACCACTGAAGCTTTCTTT.

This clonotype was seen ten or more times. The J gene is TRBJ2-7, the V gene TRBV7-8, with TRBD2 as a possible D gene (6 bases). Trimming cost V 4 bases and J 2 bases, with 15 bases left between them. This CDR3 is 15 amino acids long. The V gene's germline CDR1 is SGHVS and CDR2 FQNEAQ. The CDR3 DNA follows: TGTGCCAGCAGCTCCACTCGGGACTTAACCTACGAGCAGTACTTC. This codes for CASSSTRDLTYEQYF.

CDR3 residues: CATSGMVYNSPLHF. For the CDR3, the DNA is TGCGCCACCTCGGGGATGGTCTATAATTCACCCCTCCACTTT. The chain carries TRBV10-2 and TRBJ1-6; the D is unclear. The CDR3 extends over 14 amino acids. Germline values: CDR1 WSHSY, CDR2 SAAADI. Trimming removed 10 bases at V and 3 bases at J, with 13 bases between.

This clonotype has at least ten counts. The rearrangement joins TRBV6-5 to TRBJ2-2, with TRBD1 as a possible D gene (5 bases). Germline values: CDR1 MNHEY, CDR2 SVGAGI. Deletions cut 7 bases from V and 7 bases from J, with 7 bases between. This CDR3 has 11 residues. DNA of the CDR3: TGTGCCAGCACAAGGGGCGGGGAGCTGTTTTTT. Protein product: CASTRGGELFF.

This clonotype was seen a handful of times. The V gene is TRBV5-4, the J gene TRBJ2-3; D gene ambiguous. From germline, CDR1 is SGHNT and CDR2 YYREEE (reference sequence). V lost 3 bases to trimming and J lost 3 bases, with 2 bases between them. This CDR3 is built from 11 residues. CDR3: CASSSTDTQYF. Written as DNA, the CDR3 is TGTGCCAGCAGCTCTACAGATACGCAGTATTTT.